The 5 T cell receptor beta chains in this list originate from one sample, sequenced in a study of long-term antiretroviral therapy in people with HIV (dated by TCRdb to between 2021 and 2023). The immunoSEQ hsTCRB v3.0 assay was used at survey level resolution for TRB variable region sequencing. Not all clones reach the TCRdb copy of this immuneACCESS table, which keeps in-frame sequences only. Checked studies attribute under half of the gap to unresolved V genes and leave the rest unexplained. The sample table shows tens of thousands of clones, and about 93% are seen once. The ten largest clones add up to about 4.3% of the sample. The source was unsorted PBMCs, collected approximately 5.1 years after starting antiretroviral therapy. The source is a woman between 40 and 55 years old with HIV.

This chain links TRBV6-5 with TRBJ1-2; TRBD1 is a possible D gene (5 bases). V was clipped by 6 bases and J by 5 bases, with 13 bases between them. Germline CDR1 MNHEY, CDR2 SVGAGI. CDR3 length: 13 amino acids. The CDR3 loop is CASSPGTDYGYTF. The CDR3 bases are TGTGCCAGCAGCCCCGGGACGGATTATGGCTACACCTTC.

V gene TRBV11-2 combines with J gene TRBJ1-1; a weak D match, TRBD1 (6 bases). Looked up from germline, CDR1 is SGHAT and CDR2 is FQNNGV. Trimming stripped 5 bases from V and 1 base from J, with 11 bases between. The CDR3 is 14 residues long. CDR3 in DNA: TGTGCCAGCAGCAAAGGACAGACGAACACTGAAGCTTTCTTT. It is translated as CASSKGQTNTEAFF.

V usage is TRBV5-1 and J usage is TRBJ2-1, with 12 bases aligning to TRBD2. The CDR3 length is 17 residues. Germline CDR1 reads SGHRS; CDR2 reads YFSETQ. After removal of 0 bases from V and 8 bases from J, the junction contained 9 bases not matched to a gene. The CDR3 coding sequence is TGCGCCAGCAGCTTGGCGGCTAGCGGGAGGGTACGGGATGAGCAGTTCTTC. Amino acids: CASSLAASGRVRDEQFF.

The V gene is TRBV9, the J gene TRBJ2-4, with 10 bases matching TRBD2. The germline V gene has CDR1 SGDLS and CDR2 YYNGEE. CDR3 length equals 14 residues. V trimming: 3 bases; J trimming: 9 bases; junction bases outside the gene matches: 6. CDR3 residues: CASSAPSGSSIQYF. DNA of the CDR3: TGTGCCAGCAGCGCACCTAGCGGGAGTAGCATTCAGTACTTC. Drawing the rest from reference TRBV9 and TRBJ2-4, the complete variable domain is DSGVTQTPKHLITATGQRVTLRCSPRSGDLSVYWYQQSLDQGLQFLIQYYNGEERAKGNILERFSAQQFPDLHSELNLSSLELGDSALYFCASSAPSGSSIQYFGAGTRLSVL.

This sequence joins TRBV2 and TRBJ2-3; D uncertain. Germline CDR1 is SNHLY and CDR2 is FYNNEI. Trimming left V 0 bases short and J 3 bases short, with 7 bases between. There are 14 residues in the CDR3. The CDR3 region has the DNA TGTGCCAGCAGTGAAGCTGGTCCGACAGATACGCAGTATTTT. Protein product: CASSEAGPTDTQYF.